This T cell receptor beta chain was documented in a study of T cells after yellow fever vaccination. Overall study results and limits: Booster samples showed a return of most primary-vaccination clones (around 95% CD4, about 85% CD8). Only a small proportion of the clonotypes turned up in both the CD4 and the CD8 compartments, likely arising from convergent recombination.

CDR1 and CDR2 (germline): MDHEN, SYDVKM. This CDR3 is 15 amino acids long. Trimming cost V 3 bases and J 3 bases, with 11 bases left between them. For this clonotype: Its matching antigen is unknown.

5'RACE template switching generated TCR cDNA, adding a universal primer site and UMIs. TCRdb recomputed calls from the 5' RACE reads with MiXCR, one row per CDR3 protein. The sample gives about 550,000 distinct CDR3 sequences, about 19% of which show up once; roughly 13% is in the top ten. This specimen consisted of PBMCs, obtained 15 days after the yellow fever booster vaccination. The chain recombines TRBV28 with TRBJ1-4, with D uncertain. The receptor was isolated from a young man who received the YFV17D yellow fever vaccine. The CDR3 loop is CASSLSGNPNEKLFF. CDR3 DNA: TGTGCCAGCAGTTTGTCCGGAAACCCTAATGAAAAACTGTTTTTT.